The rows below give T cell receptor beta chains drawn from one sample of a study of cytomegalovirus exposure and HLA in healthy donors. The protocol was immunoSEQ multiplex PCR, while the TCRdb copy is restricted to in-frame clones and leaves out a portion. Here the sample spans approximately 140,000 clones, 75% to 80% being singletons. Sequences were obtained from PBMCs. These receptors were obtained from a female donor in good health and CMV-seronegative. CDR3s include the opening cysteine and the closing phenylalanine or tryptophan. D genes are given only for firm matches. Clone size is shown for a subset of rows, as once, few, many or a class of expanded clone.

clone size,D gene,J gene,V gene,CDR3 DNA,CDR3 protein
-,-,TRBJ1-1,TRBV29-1,TGCAGCGTTCAGGGTCGGCTTAACACTGAAGCTTTCTTT,CSVQGRLNTEAFF
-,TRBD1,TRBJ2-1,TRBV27,TGTGCCAGCAGTTACGGGACAGGGACCAATGAGCAGTTCTTC,CASSYGTGTNEQFF
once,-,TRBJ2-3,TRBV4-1,TGCGCCAGCAGCCAAGAGACGGGGGGCCGCACAGATACGCAGTATTTT,CASSQETGGRTDTQYF
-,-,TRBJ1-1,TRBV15,TGTGCCACCAGCAGAGAGGCAGGTAACATGAACACTGAAGCTTTCTTT,CATSREAGNMNTEAFF
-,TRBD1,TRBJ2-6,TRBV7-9,TGTGCCAGCAGTTCTTGGACAGGGGGTAACTCTGGGGCCAACGTCCTGACTTTC,CASSSWTGGNSGANVLTF
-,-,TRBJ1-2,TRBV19,TGTGCCAGTAGGCAGACAGTTAACTATGGCTACACCTTC,CASRQTVNYGYTF
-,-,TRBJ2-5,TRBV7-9,TGTGCCAGCAGCCCAGGACTCTTGACGGAGACCCAGTACTTC,CASSPGLLTETQYF
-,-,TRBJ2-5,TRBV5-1,TGCGCCAGCAGCCCAGGACAGAGGGCCCAAGAGACCCAGTACTTC,CASSPGQRAQETQYF
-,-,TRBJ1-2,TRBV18,TGTGCCAGCTCAGAACTAGCGGAGTACTATGGCTACACCTTC,CASSELAEYYGYTF
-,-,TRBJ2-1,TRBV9,TGTGCCAGCAGCGTAGGGGTGGGCAGGGAATACGATGAGCAGTTCTTC,CASSVGVGREYDEQFF
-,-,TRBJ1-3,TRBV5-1,TGCGCCAGCAGCCTCGGGATCCCGGAGGGCACCATATATTTT,CASSLGIPEGTIYF
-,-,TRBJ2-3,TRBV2,TGTGCCAGCAGTGGAGGCCTGGCGGAGGCAGATACGCAGTATTTT,CASSGGLAEADTQYF
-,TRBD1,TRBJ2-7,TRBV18,TGTGCCAGCTCACCGACAGGGAACGCCTACGAGCAGTACTTC,CASSPTGNAYEQYF
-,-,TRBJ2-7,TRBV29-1,TGCAGCACAGGGTCCGCCTACGAGCAGTACTTC,CSTGSAYEQYF
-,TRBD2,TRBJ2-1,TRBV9,TGTGCCAGCAGCCCCCGGACTAGCGGTGACAATGAGCAGTTCTTC,CASSPRTSGDNEQFF
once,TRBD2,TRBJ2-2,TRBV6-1,TGTGCCAGCAGCACACTAGCGGGAGGAGGCGGGGAGCTGTTTTTT,CASSTLAGGGGELFF
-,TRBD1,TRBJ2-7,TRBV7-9,TGTGCCAGCAGCTACGACCCGGGACAGGGATCCTACGAGCAGTACTTC,CASSYDPGQGSYEQYF
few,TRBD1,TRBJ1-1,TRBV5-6,TGTGCCAGCAGCTACCCCACGACAGGGGGCGCTGAAGCTTTCTTT,CASSYPTTGGAEAFF
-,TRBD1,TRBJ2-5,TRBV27,TGTGCCAGCAGATCGGACAGGGGCGGTTCGACCCAGTACTTC,CASRSDRGGSTQYF
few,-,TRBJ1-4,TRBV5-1,TGCGCCAGCAGGTTGACCATTGGACAGCTGAATGAAAAACTGTTTTTT,CASRLTIGQLNEKLFF
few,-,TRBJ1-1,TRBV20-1,TGCAGTGCTAACGAGGCCACTGAAGCTTTCTTT,CSANEATEAFF
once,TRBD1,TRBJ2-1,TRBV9,TGTGCCAGCAGCGTCGACCCCGGACAGGGGGCATACAATGAGCAGTTCTTC,CASSVDPGQGAYNEQFF
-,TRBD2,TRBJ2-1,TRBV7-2,TGTGCCAGCAGCACCCTGGGACTACGGTACAATGAGCAGTTCTTC,CASSTLGLRYNEQFF
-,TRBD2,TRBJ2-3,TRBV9,TGTGCCAGCAGCGTAGCTAGCGGGGGGGCCACAGATACGCAGTATTTT,CASSVASGGATDTQYF
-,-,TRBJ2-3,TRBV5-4,TGTGCCAGCAGCTTGGACGGGAGTGCTGCAGATACGCAGTATTTT,CASSLDGSAADTQYF
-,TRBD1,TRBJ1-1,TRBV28,TGTGCCAGCAGAGGTCAGGGGGACACTGAAGCTTTCTTT,CASRGQGDTEAFF
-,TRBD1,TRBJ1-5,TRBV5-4,TGTGCCAGCAGCACTGGGACAGGGCTCGATCAGCCCCAGCATTTT,CASSTGTGLDQPQHF
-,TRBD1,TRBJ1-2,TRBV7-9,TGTGCCAGCAGCTTCCCGGACAGGGTGGACTATGGCTACACCTTC,CASSFPDRVDYGYTF
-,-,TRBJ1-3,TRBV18,TGTGCCAGCTCACCGGTGACAGGAACCACTGGAAACACCATATATTTT,CASSPVTGTTGNTIYF
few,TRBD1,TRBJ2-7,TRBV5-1,TGCGCCAGCAGCCCGGGGGACAGGGGAACCGAGCAGTACTTC,CASSPGDRGTEQYF
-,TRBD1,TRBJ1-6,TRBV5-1,TGCGCCAGCAGCAGGGGACAGGGGGCTTTCGATTCACCCCTCCACTTT,CASSRGQGAFDSPLHF
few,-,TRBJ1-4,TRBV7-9,TGTGCCAGCAGCTTTGTACAGGGTGGTGTAAAACTGTTTTTT,CASSFVQGGVKLFF
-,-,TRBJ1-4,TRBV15,TGTGCCACCAGCAGAGAGCGGTATGCAACTAATGAAAAACTGTTTTTT,CATSRERYATNEKLFF
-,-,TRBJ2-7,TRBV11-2,TGTGCCAGCAGACTAGGGGGTTCCTACGAGCAGTACTTC,CASRLGGSYEQYF
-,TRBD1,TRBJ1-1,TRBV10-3,TGTGCCATCAGCCCGGACAGGGGGAACACTGAAGCTTTCTTT,CAISPDRGNTEAFF
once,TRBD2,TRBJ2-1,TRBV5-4,TGTGCCAGCAGCTTGGTGGGCGGGGGCTACAATGAGCAGTTCTTC,CASSLVGGGYNEQFF
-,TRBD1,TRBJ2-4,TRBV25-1,TGTGCCAGCAGTGACGCCAGGACAGGGGGTTATCGAAACATTCAGTACTTC,CASSDARTGGYRNIQYF
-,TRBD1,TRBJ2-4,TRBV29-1,TGCAGCGTGTTCGGTTCGGGACAGGGGAGTATTCAGTACTTC,CSVFGSGQGSIQYF
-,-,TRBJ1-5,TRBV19,TGTGCCAGTAGTACGGGAGGCCCTAGCAATCAGCCCCAGCATTTT,CASSTGGPSNQPQHF
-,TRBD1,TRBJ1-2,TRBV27,TGTGCCAGCAGTTCCAACCTTGGACAGGGTACCTATGGCTACACCTTC,CASSSNLGQGTYGYTF
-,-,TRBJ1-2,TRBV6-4,TGTGCCAGCAGGGCGGGACCGAAGTCTGGCTACACCTTC,CASRAGPKSGYTF
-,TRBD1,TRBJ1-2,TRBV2,TGTGCCAGCAGTGGACAGGGAGACTATGGCTACACCTTC,CASSGQGDYGYTF
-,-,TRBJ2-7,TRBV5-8,TGTGCCAGCAGCTTGGGCAGGGAAATAGCCTACGAGCAGTACTTC,CASSLGREIAYEQYF
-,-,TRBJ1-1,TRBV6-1,TGTGCCAGCAGTGAAGACGGTAGGGGTTCGGCTTTCTTT,CASSEDGRGSAFF
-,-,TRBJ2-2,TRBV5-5,TGTGCCAGCAGCTTGGCACACGCCGTAGGGGGGGGCGATACCGGGGAGCTGTTTTTT,CASSLAHAVGGGDTGELFF
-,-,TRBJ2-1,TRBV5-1,TGCGCCAGCAGCTTTAACAATGAGCAGTTCTTC,CASSFNNEQFF
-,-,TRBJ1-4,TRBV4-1,TGCGCCAGCAGCCAATCGGTGATAGAAAAACTGTTTTTT,CASSQSVIEKLFF
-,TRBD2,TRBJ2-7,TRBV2,TGTGCCAGCAGTGTCGGACTAGCCTACGAGCAGTACTTC,CASSVGLAYEQYF
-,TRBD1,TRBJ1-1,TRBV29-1,TGCAGCGTTGAAGATTTAAGCAGGGGGAGCCGGCAAGCTTTCTTT,CSVEDLSRGSRQAFF
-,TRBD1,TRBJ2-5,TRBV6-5,TGTGCCACCCGACAGGGGGCGCATGAGACCCAGTACTTC,CATRQGAHETQYF
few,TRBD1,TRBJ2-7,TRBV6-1,TGTGCCAGCAGTGAGGGTTTGGGGCAGGGGGTCGACGAGCAGTACTTC,CASSEGLGQGVDEQYF
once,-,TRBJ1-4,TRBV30,TGTGCCTGGAGTCCTCAGATGACAACTAATGAAAAACTGTTTTTT,CAWSPQMTTNEKLFF
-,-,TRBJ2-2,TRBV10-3,TGTGCCATCACCTTAGGGCAGGGGGAGGCGAACACCGGGGAGCTGTTTTTT,CAITLGQGEANTGELFF